The clone carrying this T cell receptor beta chain was seen only once. The repertoire was sequenced with immunoSEQ multiplex PCR; TCRdb's copy has only in-frame clones and lacks some. The sample contains 120,000 or so clones, about 95% of which appear only once. This entry comes from a study of control samples from healthy donors and cancer patients. The germline V gene has CDR1 MNHEY and CDR2 SMNVEV (reference sequence). This CDR3 is built from 14 residues. V gave up 3 bases and J gave up 4 bases; unmatched junction bases: 6. This receptor was obtained from a man aged 25-40 years in good health. Material: blood. The chain carries TRBV27 and TRBJ2-7, with 7 bases that match TRBD1. This chain's CDR3 is CASSFIAGGYEQYF. The CDR3 region has the DNA TGTGCCAGCAGTTTTATCGCAGGGGGTTACGAGCAGTACTTC.